The present T cell receptor (beta chain) was sequenced within a study of blood T cell repertoires in COVID-19. About the research overall: Researchers got acute and convalescent COVID-19 samples from the United States, Italy and Spain. Sources were T cells, B-cell-depleted T cells, or PBMCs; the material itself was cDNA or gDNA.

V lost 2 bases and J lost 5, with 14 bases in between. This CDR3 is built from 15 residues. Germline CDR1 MNHEY, CDR2 SMNVEV (reference sequence). Original methodology: Estimated nucleated cell counts came from reference gene primer amplification. Repertoires were generated with immunoSEQ multiplex PCR, while TCRdb's copy carries only in-frame clones and drops some. The V and J calls and clone size come from that table; D and trimming were worked out from the DNA. The table has a few hundred thousand clones, around 84% seen once. The origin of this receptor is a human donor in a cohort sampled during active COVID-19. Source material: peripheral blood. This chain joins TRBV27 and TRBJ2-3; D is possibly TRBD1 (5 bases). CDR3 DNA: TGTGCCAGCAGTTTAAGATTGGGGCCGGGAGATACGCAGTATTTT. Protein: CASSLRLGPGDTQYF.